Only a few counts were recorded for the clone carrying this T cell receptor beta chain. The antigen is undetermined. The data derive from a study of cytomegalovirus exposure and HLA in healthy donors. The study, taken as a whole, reports: The authors considered a cluster of highly shared sequence variants likely to be a sequencing artifact.

This PCR relied on a set of 60 Vbeta primers and 13 Jbeta primers. The assay was immunoSEQ multiplex PCR, and TCRdb's table has in-frame clones only and misses some. The table shows some 190,000 clones, with 77% occurring only once. The receptor comes from a man between 18 and 29 years old in good health and CMV-seronegative. The sequenced material came from PBMCs.

The CDR3 nucleotides are TGTGCCACCAGCAAAGACTTGTACAATGAGCAGTTCTTC. It is translated as CATSKDLYNEQFF. The chain employs TRBV15 and TRBJ2-1; the D is unclear. This CDR3 has 13 amino acids. The germline V gene has CDR1 LNHNV and CDR2 YYDKDF (reference sequence). The V and J ends lost 4 bases and 4 bases respectively, with 8 bases between them.